The entry below describes one T cell receptor (beta chain). Its antigen is undetermined. At one end, the junction sequence differs from germline, possibly due to a read error. Sequencing was performed with immunoSEQ multiplex PCR; in TCRdb, only in-frame clones are kept and a portion is missing. The data show 60,000 to 65,000 clones, with roughly 81% seen just once and more than 8% held by the top ten. This CDR3 is 19 amino acids long. Germline values: CDR1 SGDLS, CDR2 YYNGEE. These data belong to a study of OX40 agonist ivuxolimab in advanced cancers. Across the study: Past anti-PD-1, anti-PD-L1 or anti-CTLA-4 therapy was accepted, and roughly 37% had received some.

Overall study results and limits: There were also nonresponders showing low normalized T-cell clonal expansion.

The cohort excluded patients with autoimmune disease history or systemic immunosuppression. The TCR was taken from an adult with an advanced solid tumor such as melanoma, head and neck, liver or kidney cancer. This sequence joins TRBV9 and TRBJ2-1; 8 bases are a match to TRBD2. The input for sequencing was CD4+ or CD8+ T cells sorted from blood, taken in a trial of the OX40 agonist ivuxolimab. CDR3 protein: CAGSVRQVATSGYHNEQFF. For the CDR3, the DNA is TGTGCCGGCAGCGTACGACAGGTAGCTACTAGCGGCTATCACAATGAGCAGTTCTTC.